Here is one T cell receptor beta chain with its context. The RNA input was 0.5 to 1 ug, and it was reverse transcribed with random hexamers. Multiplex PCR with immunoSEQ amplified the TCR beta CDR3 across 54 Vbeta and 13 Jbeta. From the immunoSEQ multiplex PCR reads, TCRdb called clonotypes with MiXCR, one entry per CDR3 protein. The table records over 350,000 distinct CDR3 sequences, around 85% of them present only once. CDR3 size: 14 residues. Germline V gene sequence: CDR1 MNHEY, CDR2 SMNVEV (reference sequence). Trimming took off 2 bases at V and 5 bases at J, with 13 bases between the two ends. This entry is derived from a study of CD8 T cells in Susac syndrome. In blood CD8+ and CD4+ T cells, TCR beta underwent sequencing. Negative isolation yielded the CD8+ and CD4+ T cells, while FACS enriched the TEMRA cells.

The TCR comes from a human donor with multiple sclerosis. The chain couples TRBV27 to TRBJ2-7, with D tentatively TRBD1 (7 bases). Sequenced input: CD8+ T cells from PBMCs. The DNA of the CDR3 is TGTGCCAGCAGTTTAAGACAGGGCGGGAACGAGCAGTACTTC. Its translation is CASSLRQGGNEQYF.